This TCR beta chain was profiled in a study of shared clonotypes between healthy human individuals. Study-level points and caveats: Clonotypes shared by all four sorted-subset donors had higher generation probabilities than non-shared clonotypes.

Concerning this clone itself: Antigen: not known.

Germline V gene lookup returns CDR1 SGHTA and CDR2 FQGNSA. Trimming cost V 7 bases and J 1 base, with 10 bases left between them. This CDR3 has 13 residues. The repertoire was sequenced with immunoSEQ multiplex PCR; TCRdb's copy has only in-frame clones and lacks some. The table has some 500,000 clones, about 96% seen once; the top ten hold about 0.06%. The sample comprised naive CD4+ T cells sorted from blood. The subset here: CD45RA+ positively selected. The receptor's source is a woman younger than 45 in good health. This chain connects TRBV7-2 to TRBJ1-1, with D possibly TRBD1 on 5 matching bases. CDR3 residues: CASTRQQNTEAFF. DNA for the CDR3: TGTGCCAGCACGCGACAGCAGAACACTGAAGCTTTCTTT.